Listed below are T cell receptor beta chains from one sample, sequenced in a study of graft-versus-host responses after intestinal transplantation. Their recognized antigens are unknown. Repertoires were generated with immunoSEQ multiplex PCR, while TCRdb's copy carries only in-frame clones and drops some. The sample has some 100,000 clones, around 92% seen once. This material consisted of unstimulated CD8+ T cells sorted from spleen or lymph node cells, taken before transplant. The source is a human donor who was the organ donor for an intestinal transplant. Each CDR3 is given without its conserved first and last residue.

v_call	j_call	cdr3_aa
TRBV27	TRBJ1-2	ASSLSNSAVVGYT
TRBV4-1	TRBJ2-7	ASSQERDRVGGYEQY
TRBV15	TRBJ2-7	ATSRDERRLNEQY
TRBV5-1	TRBJ2-7	ASSAGTSGFIYEQY
TRBV5-4	TRBJ1-1	ASSLGQGGTEAF
TRBV11-1	TRBJ2-3	ASSLSGTSVTDTQY
TRBV4-2	TRBJ1-3	ASSPQGQGNTIY
TRBV4-1	TRBJ2-3	ASTSIIKMGLKRSSTDTQY
TRBV6-1	TRBJ1-6	ASSGWGDSPLH
TRBV11-2	TRBJ2-7	ASSSLPRVYEQY
TRBV5-1	TRBJ2-7	ASSLSLGIFSGRGGTGYEQY
TRBV19	TRBJ2-2	ASRIWDSGTGELF
TRBV7-8	TRBJ2-7	ASSVLESSYEQY
TRBV7-9	TRBJ1-1	ASSLIQGLAEAF
TRBV13	TRBJ1-2	ASSLDRGTGYGYT
TRBV27	TRBJ1-2	ASSSPSGTGGNYGYT
TRBV30	TRBJ2-5	ASSTGVETQY
TRBV7-9	TRBJ1-1	ASSGGQSLEAF
TRBV2	TRBJ1-5	ASRKQGWQPQH
TRBV28	TRBJ2-7	ASSFPGAQY
TRBV27	TRBJ1-4	ASSTNEEREKLF
TRBV10-2	TRBJ2-7	ASSEIAGVYEQY
TRBV2	TRBJ2-1	ADTPGHGPGGEQF
TRBV7-9	TRBJ2-3	ASSFMGHLTDTQY
TRBV5-1	TRBJ2-3	ASRGMGSPDTQY
TRBV27	TRBJ2-7	ASSLGLAGGYPYEQY
TRBV7-9	TRBJ2-1	ASRQVPFQQF
TRBV27	TRBJ1-1	ASSLSAGYAEAF